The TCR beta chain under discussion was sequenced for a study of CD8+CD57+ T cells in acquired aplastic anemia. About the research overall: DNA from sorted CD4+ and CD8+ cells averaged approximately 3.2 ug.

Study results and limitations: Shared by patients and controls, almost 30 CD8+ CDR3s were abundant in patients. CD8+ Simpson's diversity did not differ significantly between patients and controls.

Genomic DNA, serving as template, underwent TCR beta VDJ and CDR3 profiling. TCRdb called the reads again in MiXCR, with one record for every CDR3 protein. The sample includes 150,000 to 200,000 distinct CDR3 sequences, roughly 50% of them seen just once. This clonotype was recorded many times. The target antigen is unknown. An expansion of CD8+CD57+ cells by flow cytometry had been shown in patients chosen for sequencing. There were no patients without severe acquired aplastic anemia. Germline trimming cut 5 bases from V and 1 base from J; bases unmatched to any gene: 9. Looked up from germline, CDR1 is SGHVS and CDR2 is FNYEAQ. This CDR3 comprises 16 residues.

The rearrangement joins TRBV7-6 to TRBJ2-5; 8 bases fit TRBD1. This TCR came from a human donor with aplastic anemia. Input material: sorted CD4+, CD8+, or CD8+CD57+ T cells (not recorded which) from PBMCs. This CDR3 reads CASSLGSGGTQETQYF. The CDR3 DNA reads TGTGCCAGCAGCCTAGGGTCAGGGGGCACCCAAGAGACCCAGTACTTC. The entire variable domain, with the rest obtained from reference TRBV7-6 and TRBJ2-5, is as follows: GAGVSQSPRYKVTKRGQDVALRCDPISGHVSLYWYRQALGQGPEFLTYFNYEAQQDKSGLPNDRFSAERPEGSISTLTIQRTEQRDSAMYRCASSLGSGGTQETQYFGPGTRLLVL.